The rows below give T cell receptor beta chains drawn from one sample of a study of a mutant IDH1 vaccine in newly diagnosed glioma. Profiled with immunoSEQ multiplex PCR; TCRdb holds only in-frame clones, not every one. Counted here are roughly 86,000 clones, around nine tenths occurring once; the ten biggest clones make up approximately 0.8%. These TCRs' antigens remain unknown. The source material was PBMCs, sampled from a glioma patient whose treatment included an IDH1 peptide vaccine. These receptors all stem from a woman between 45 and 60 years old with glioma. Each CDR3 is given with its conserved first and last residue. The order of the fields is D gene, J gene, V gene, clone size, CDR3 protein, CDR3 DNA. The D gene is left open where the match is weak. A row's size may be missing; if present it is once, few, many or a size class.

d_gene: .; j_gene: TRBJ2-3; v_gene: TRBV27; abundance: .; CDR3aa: CASSSPSGTDTQYF; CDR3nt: TGTGCCAGCAGTTCACCTAGCGGCACAGATACGCAGTATTTT
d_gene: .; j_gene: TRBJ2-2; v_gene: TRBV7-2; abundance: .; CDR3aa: CASSLGGGAATGELFF; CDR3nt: TGTGCCAGCAGCCTGGGGGGCGGGGCGGCCACCGGGGAGCTGTTTTTT
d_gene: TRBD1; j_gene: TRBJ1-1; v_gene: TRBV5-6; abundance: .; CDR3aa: CASSITGTGVTEAFF; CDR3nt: TGTGCCAGCAGCATCACCGGGACAGGGGTCACTGAAGCTTTCTTT
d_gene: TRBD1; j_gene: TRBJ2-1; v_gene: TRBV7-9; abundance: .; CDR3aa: CASSLAYPGQGVQFF; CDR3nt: TGTGCCAGCAGCTTAGCTTATCCGGGACAGGGGGTGCAGTTCTTC
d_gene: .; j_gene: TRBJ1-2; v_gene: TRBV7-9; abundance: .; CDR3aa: CASSLDLVPFGYTF; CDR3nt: TGTGCCAGCAGCTTAGATTTGGTCCCATTTGGCTACACCTTC
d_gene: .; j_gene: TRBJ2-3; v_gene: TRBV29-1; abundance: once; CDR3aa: CSVEAGPTTDTQYF; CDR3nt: TGCAGCGTTGAGGCAGGACCAACCACAGATACGCAGTATTTT
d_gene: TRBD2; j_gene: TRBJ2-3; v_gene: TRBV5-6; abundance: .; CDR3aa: CASTYSGSSSDTQYF; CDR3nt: TGTGCCAGCACCTATAGCGGGAGTAGCTCAGATACGCAGTATTTT
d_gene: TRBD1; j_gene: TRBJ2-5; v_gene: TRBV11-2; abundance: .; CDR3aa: CASSLSTTGGGETQYF; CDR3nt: TGTGCCAGCAGCTTATCAACGACAGGGGGCGGCGAGACCCAGTACTTC
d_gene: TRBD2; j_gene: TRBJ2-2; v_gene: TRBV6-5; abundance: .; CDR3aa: CASPTGGPDTGELFF; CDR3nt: TGTGCCAGCCCGACGGGAGGGCCGGACACCGGGGAGCTGTTTTTT
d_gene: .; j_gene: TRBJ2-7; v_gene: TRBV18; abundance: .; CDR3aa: CASSPTMSGSHEQYF; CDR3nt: TGTGCCAGCTCACCCACAATGTCAGGGAGCCACGAGCAGTACTTC
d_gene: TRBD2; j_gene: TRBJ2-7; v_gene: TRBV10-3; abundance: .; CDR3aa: CAISEVSGSSYEQYF; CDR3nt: TGTGCCATCAGTGAGGTTAGCGGGAGCTCCTACGAGCAGTACTTC
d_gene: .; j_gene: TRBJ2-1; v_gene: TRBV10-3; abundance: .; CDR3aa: CAISGGANEQFF; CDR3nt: TGTGCCATCAGCGGCGGTGCGAATGAGCAGTTCTTC
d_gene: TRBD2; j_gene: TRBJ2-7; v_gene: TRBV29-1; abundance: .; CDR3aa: CSPLRGGFELAGVYEQYF; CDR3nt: TGCAGCCCCCTAAGAGGAGGGTTTGAACTAGCGGGAGTGTACGAGCAGTACTTC
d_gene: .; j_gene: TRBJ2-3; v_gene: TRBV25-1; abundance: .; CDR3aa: CASSEGLLVRSTDTQYF; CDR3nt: TGTGCCAGCAGTGAAGGGTTGCTAGTGAGAAGCACAGATACGCAGTATTTT
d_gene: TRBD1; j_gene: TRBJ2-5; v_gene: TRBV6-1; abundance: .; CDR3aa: CASRGQGGSETQYF; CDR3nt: TGTGCCAGCAGGGGACAGGGAGGGTCAGAGACCCAGTACTTC
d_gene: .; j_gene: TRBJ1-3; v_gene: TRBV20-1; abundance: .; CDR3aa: CAGGAGNTIYF; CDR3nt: TGCGCGGGGGGCGCCGGAAACACCATATATTTT